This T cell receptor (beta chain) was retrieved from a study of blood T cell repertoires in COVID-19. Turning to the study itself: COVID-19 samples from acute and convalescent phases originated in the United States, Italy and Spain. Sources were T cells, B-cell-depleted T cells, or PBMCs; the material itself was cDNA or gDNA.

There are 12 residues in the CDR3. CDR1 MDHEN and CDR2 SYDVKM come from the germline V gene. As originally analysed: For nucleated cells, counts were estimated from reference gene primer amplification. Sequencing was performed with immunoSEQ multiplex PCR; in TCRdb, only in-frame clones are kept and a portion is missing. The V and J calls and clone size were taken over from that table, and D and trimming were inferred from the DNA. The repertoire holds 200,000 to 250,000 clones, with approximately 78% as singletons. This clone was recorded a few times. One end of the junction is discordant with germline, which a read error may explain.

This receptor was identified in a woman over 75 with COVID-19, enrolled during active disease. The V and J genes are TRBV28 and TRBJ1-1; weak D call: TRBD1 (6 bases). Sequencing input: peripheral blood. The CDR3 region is CASDRWNSEAFF. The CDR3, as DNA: TGTGCCAGTGACAGGTGGAACTCTGAAGCTTTCTTT.